Each of the 18 T cell receptor beta chains below was sequenced from the same sample in a study of T cell changes during pregnancy in multiple sclerosis. Sequencing was performed with immunoSEQ multiplex PCR; in TCRdb, only in-frame clones are kept and a portion is missing. Counted here are about 75,000 clones, around 94% occurring once; the ten biggest clones make up more than 0.12%. Sequenced here: CD4+ T cells from peripheral blood mononuclear cells, sampled after pregnancy. Receptors originate from a female donor with multiple sclerosis, enrolled in a pregnancy study.

The chain is built from TRBV19 and TRBJ1-4, with D possibly matching TRBD1 (6 bases). The germline V gene encodes CDR1 LNHDA and CDR2 SQIVND (reference sequence). This CDR3 spans 16 amino acids. Between the trimmed V and J ends, which lost 4 bases and 0 bases, there was a span of 12 bases. CDR3: CASSNPRGATNEKLFF. In DNA, the CDR3 is TGTGCCAGTAGTAACCCCAGGGGAGCAACTAATGAAAAACTGTTTTTT. Filled out from reference TRBV19 and TRBJ1-4, the complete variable domain reads DGGITQSPKYLFRKEGQNVTLSCEQNLNHDAMYWYRQDPGQGLRLIYYSQIVNDFQKGDIAEGYSVSREKKESFPLTVTSAQKNPTAFYLCASSNPRGATNEKLFFGSGTQLSVL.

This clone turned up a few times. The CDR3 sequence is CASSQVPGIPNREKRKERFF. The DNA for the CDR3 is TGCGCCAGCAGCCAAGTGCCCGGGATCCCGAACCGAGAAAAGCGCAAGGAGAGGTTCTTC. The rearrangement joins TRBV4-1 to TRBJ2-1; D perhaps matches TRBD2 (5 bases). Germline values: CDR1 MGHRA, CDR2 YSYEKL. Trimming removed 1 base from V and 15 bases from J, with 37 bases in between. The CDR3 covers 20 residues.

This chain links TRBV11-2 with TRBJ2-5, with 12 bases aligning to TRBD2. With 3 bases clipped from V and 5 bases from J, the junction kept 4 bases outside the gene matches. Germline CDR1 SGHAT, CDR2 FQNNGV. CDR3 size: 15 residues. CDR3 region: CASSLTSGRRETQYF. The CDR3 region has the DNA TGTGCCAGCAGCTTGACTAGCGGGAGAAGGGAGACCCAGTACTTC.

The chain uses TRBV28 and TRBJ2-5, with 11 bases that match TRBD1. Germline trimming cut 3 bases from V and 2 bases from J; bases unmatched to any gene: 2. Germline V gene lookup returns CDR1 MDHEN and CDR2 SYDVKM. There are 15 residues in the CDR3. The DNA for the CDR3 is TGTGCCAGCAGTTTCGGGACAGGGGGTCAAGAGACCCAGTACTTC. Amino acids: CASSFGTGGQETQYF.

V gene TRBV6-5 combines with J gene TRBJ1-2; D remains unclear. From germline, CDR1 is MNHEY and CDR2 SVGAGI. Trimming shortened V by 5 bases and J by 0 bases, and 13 bases separated the two germline ends. CDR3 length equals 15 residues. The CDR3 DNA reads as TGTGCCAGCAGTCCTACGGGGATGGCTAACTATGGCTACACCTTC. It is translated as CASSPTGMANYGYTF.

This chain joins TRBV9 and TRBJ2-1; 9 nucleotides align to TRBD2. From germline, CDR1 is SGDLS and CDR2 YYNGEE. This CDR3 is built from 15 residues. With 5 bases clipped from V and 5 bases from J, the junction kept 8 bases outside the gene matches. The chain's CDR3 is CASSATSGRNNEQFF. CDR3 DNA: TGTGCCAGCAGTGCGACTAGCGGCAGAAACAATGAGCAGTTCTTC.

The chain carries TRBV19 and TRBJ2-5, with a tentative D call TRBD2 (6 bases). Trimming pared 4 bases from V and 1 base from J, leaving 16 bases between. The CDR3 contains 16 residues. Germline V CDR1 and CDR2: LNHDA, SQIVND (reference sequence). CDR3 amino acids: CASSTTTLAVQETQYF. CDR3 nucleotide sequence: TGTGCCAGTAGTACGACAACTTTAGCGGTCCAAGAGACCCAGTACTTC.

The chain joins TRBV5-6 to TRBJ2-7; 10 bases line up with TRBD2. The germline V gene encodes CDR1 SGHDT and CDR2 YYEEEE. Germline trimming cut 1 base from V and 5 bases from J; bases unmatched to any gene: 3. The CDR3 totals 14 residues. CDR3 region: CASSLLAGADEQYF. DNA of the CDR3: TGTGCCAGCAGCTTGCTAGCGGGAGCCGACGAGCAGTACTTC. The full variable domain, rest sourced from reference TRBV5-6 and TRBJ2-7, is DAGVTQSPTHLIKTRGQQVTLRCSPKSGHDTVSWYQQALGQGPQFIFQYYEEEERQRGNFPDRFSGHQFPNYSSELNVNALLLGDSALYLCASSLLAGADEQYFGPGTRLTVT.

In this sample, this clone turned up once. The chain uses TRBV7-9 and TRBJ2-2; 11 bases agree with TRBD2. Germline V gives CDR1 SEHNR, CDR2 FQNEAQ (reference sequence). This CDR3 contains 19 residues. The V gene end was trimmed by 2 bases and the J gene end by 1 base; junction bases not matched to a gene: 9. The CDR3: CASSLTSSGRRGNTGELFF. CDR3 coding DNA: TGTGCCAGCAGCTTAACCTCTAGCGGGAGGCGGGGGAACACCGGGGAGCTGTTTTTT.

The genes are TRBV11-2 and TRBJ1-1; 7 positions match TRBD1. V was clipped by 5 bases and J by 6 bases; unmatched bases: 18. The germline CDR1 and CDR2 sequences are SGHAT and FQNNGV. This CDR3 is 17 amino acids long. CDR3 region: CASSTDRWGKGTSEAFF. The CDR3 DNA is TGTGCCAGCAGCACGGACAGGTGGGGCAAAGGGACTTCTGAAGCTTTCTTT.

V is TRBV15 and J is TRBJ1-2, with D perhaps matching TRBD1 (5 bases). Germline CDR1 reads LNHNV; CDR2 reads YYDKDF (reference sequence). V was pared by 0 bases and J by 1 base, with 6 bases between. This CDR3 spans 14 amino acids. Here the CDR3 reads CATSRDQGNYGYTF. CDR3 coding DNA: TGTGCCACCAGCAGAGACCAGGGTAACTATGGCTACACCTTC.

The chain joins TRBV7-8 to TRBJ1-6, with D perhaps matching TRBD1 (5 bases). V was clipped by 7 bases and J by 10 bases, with 20 bases between them. Germline CDR1 and CDR2: SGHVS and FQNEAQ. This CDR3 comprises 15 residues. CDR3 residues: CASTQGVSVSSPLHF. CDR3 DNA: TGTGCCAGCACGCAAGGGGTGTCGGTATCCTCACCCCTCCACTTT.

In its sample, this clone was seen once. The chain is built from TRBV30 and TRBJ2-3, with D possibly matching TRBD1 (5 bases). In germline, CDR1 is GTSNPN, CDR2 SVGIG (reference sequence). V lost 0 bases and J lost 3, with 13 bases in between. The CDR3 totals 15 residues. CDR3 coding DNA: TGTGCCTGGAGTGTACTCGCTCAGGGAACAGATACGCAGTATTTT. This codes for CAWSVLAQGTDTQYF.

The rearrangement joins TRBV28 to TRBJ1-2, with TRBD1 matching 7 bases. Germline V gene sequence: CDR1 MDHEN, CDR2 SYDVKM. Losses at the gene ends were 10 bases for V and 4 bases for J; bases not matched to a gene: 6. The CDR3 covers 12 residues. CDR3 protein: CATPGQSYGYTF. The CDR3 region has the DNA TGTGCCACCCCGGGACAGTCCTATGGCTACACCTTC.

The chain joins TRBV5-4 to TRBJ2-1; D may be TRBD2 (5 bases). Germline V gene data show CDR1 as SGHNT and CDR2 as YYREEE (reference sequence). With 4 bases removed from V and 12 bases from J, the gap between germline ends came to 17 bases. This CDR3 contains 13 residues. CDR3 DNA sequence: TGTGCCAGCAGCCACCCTACTAGTTTCCGGCAGTTCTTC. Amino acid sequence: CASSHPTSFRQFF.

The V call is TRBV7-3, the J call TRBJ2-1; 9 bases align to TRBD1. Germline V gives CDR1 SGHTA, CDR2 FQGTGA. J was trimmed by 0 bases and V by 5 bases; bases with no gene match: 5. The CDR3 has 16 residues. CDR3 amino acids: CASSPGTGHSYNEQFF. In DNA, the CDR3 is TGTGCCAGCAGCCCCGGGACAGGGCACTCCTACAATGAGCAGTTCTTC.

The chain recombines TRBV5-8 with TRBJ2-2; 12 bases map to TRBD2. With V trimmed by 3 bases and J by 3 bases, 6 bases remained unmatched. Germline V CDR1 and CDR2: SGHTS, YDEGEE. The CDR3 runs 17 residues. The CDR3 protein is CASSWLAGGPHTGELFF. As DNA, the CDR3 is TGTGCCAGCAGCTGGCTAGCGGGAGGGCCCCACACCGGGGAGCTGTTTTTT.

The chain combines TRBV2 with TRBJ2-1; TRBD2 agrees at 10 bases. CDR3 length equals 13 residues. Per germline, CDR1 SNHLY and CDR2 FYNNEI. J was trimmed by 4 bases and V by 8 bases; bases with no gene match: 2. The CDR3 is CASERGGYNEQFF. CDR3 sequence (DNA): TGTGCCAGCGAGCGGGGGGGGTACAATGAGCAGTTCTTC.